The entry that follows covers one T cell receptor (beta chain) sequence. The germline CDR1 and CDR2 sequences are LGHDT and YNNKEL (reference sequence). Trimming removed 2 bases at V and 0 bases at J, with 8 bases between. The CDR3 is 15 residues long. These data come from a study of blood T cell repertoires in COVID-19. Turning to the study itself: The United States, Italy and Spain supplied acute and convalescent COVID-19 samples. Sample material is recorded as cDNA or gDNA derived from T cells, B-cell-depleted T cells, or PBMCs.

How the authors handled the data: Amplification of reference gene primers was used by the study to estimate nucleated cell counts. The method was immunoSEQ multiplex PCR; TCRdb's version includes in-frame clones alone and lacks a portion of them. V, J and clone size are taken as reported in that table, and D and trimming were inferred from the DNA itself. Among 200,000 to 300,000 clones listed, about 87% were seen once. V is TRBV3-1 (or the pseudogene TRBV3-2) and J is TRBJ1-3, with a possible D match to TRBD1 (5 bases). The clonotype was recovered from a woman aged 40 to 50 with acute or convalescent COVID-19. Material for sequencing was peripheral blood. The CDR3 DNA follows: TGTGCCAGCAGCCAACGGGGGGGCTCTGGAAACACCATATATTTT. It translates to CASSQRGGSGNTIYF.